These 20 T cell receptor beta chains share one sample of origin, sequenced in a study of CD8 T cells in Susac syndrome. Reverse transcription used about 0.45 to 1 ug RNA and random hexamers. TCRdb re-called the immunoSEQ multiplex PCR reads with MiXCR, one entry per CDR3 protein. The repertoire has about 90,000 distinct CDR3 sequences, approximately 96% of them found once; the top ten carry 0.62%. What was sequenced was CD8+ T cells from PBMCs. All receptors come from a human donor with Susac syndrome.

The J gene is TRBJ2-1, the V gene TRBV4-3; D may correspond to TRBD1 or TRBD2 (6 bases each). V lost 0 bases and J lost 8, with 17 bases in between. The CDR3 contains 16 residues. Germline lookup yields CDR1 LGHNA and CDR2 YSLEER. The CDR3: CASSQEQGGPGDEQFF. CDR3 bases: TGCGCCAGCAGCCAAGAGCAAGGGGGTCCGGGGGATGAGCAGTTCTTC.

The gene calls are TRBV4-1 and TRBJ2-3, with 9 bases identical to TRBD2. J lost 2 bases, V lost 1 base, and 7 bases had no gene match. CDR1 MGHRA and CDR2 YSYEKL come from the germline V gene. The CDR3 is 17 amino acids. CDR3 protein: CASSQARASGATDTQYF. For the CDR3, the DNA is TGCGCCAGCAGCCAAGCCCGGGCTAGCGGGGCCACAGATACGCAGTATTTT.

The chain employs TRBV6-6 and TRBJ2-7, with D possibly TRBD1 on 5 matching bases. CDR1 is MNHNY, CDR2 SVGAGI, per germline (reference sequence). The CDR3 spans 15 residues. Trimming removed 0 bases from V and 3 bases from J, with 12 bases in between. In DNA form, the CDR3 reads TGTGCCAGCAGTTACTCCGACAGCCTACACTACGAGCAGTACTTC. Translation gives CASSYSDSLHYEQYF.

V and J are TRBV4-1 and TRBJ2-7; D is uncertain. CDR3 length: 17 residues. Trimming stripped 4 bases from V and 0 bases from J, with 19 bases between. Germline CDR1 reads MGHRA; CDR2 reads YSYEKL. CDR3 DNA sequence: TGCGCCAGCAGCCGGGCAAAGGGATTACTACGCTCCTACGAGCAGTACTTC. It is translated as CASSRAKGLLRSYEQYF.

The rearrangement uses TRBV3-1 and TRBJ1-1, with TRBD1 matching over 8 bases. The CDR3 spans 15 residues. Germline CDR1 reads LGHDT; CDR2 reads YNNKEL (reference sequence). The junction had 5 bases not matched to a gene; V was cut back by 0 bases and J by 5 bases. This CDR3 reads CASSQDRTGWTEAFF. The CDR3 nucleotides read TGTGCCAGCAGCCAAGATAGGACAGGGTGGACTGAAGCTTTCTTT.

The CDR3 region has the DNA TGTGCCTGGGAGACAGGGGGCGTCGGTTCACCCCTCCACTTT. Amino acids: CAWETGGVGSPLHF. The V and J genes are TRBV30 and TRBJ1-6; 10 bases match TRBD1. The CDR3 extends over 14 amino acids. Germline V gene sequence: CDR1 GTSNPN, CDR2 SVGIG (reference sequence). Losses at the gene ends were 5 bases for V and 9 bases for J; bases not matched to a gene: 7. Full variable domain (remainder filled in from reference TRBV30 and TRBJ1-6): SQTIHQWPATLVQPVGSPLSLECTVEGTSNPNLYWYRQAAGRGLQLLFYSVGIGQISSEVPQNLSASRPQDRQFILSSKKLLLSDSGFYLCAWETGGVGSPLHFGNGTRLTVT.

Concerning this clonotype itself: An end of the junction differs from the germline gene, which may be a read error. The CDR3 DNA reads TGCGCCAGCAGCTTGGTTCCCGGGACGCTCGCTGAAGTTTTCTTT. Translation gives CASSLVPGTLAEVFF. V and J are TRBV5-1 and TRBJ1-1; D possibly corresponds to TRBD1 (5 bases). The CDR3 has 15 residues. CDR1 is SGHRS and CDR2 is YFSETQ in the germline V gene.

This chain uses TRBV5-4 with TRBJ2-3; tentatively, D is TRBD1 or TRBD2 (5 bases each). The CDR3 extends over 15 amino acids. Germline CDR1 and CDR2: SGHNT and YYREEE (reference sequence). V was shortened by 1 base and J by 7 bases, with 16 bases between the two germline ends. The CDR3 sequence: CASSLRDAMPNTQYF. CDR3 DNA sequence: TGTGCCAGCAGCTTGCGGGACGCAATGCCCAATACGCAGTATTTT.

DNA of the CDR3: TGCAGTGCTAGATCGTTCGAGGGAGATGAGCAGTTCTTC. Its protein product is CSARSFEGDEQFF. The chain carries TRBV20-1 and TRBJ2-1, with D perhaps matching TRBD2 (5 bases). CDR1 and CDR2 (germline): DFQATT, SNEGSKA (reference sequence). The V and J ends lost 2 bases and 8 bases respectively, with 13 bases between them. The CDR3 extends over 13 amino acids.

The J gene is TRBJ2-1, the V gene TRBV3-1, with 8 nucleotides matching TRBD2. V gave up 7 bases and J gave up 2 bases; unmatched junction bases: 16. Germline CDR1 is LGHDT and CDR2 is YNNKEL (reference sequence). The length of the CDR3 is 18 residues. The CDR3 DNA is TGTGCCAGCACCGTTAGCACCATAGCGGGGCCCCCCTACAATGAGCAGTTCTTC. Amino acids: CASTVSTIAGPPYNEQFF.

The chain is built from TRBV20-1 and TRBJ2-3; 9 bases map to TRBD2. V lost 5 bases, J lost 5 bases, and 11 bases stayed unmatched. This CDR3 has 15 amino acids. Germline CDR1 and CDR2: DFQATT and SNEGSKA (reference sequence). The CDR3 DNA reads TGCAGTGCTGTCGTGGGAGCGGGGGGCCTAGATACGCAGTATTTT. Residues: CSAVVGAGGLDTQYF.

The gene calls are TRBV15 and TRBJ1-1; tentative D call: TRBD1 (6 bases). The CDR3 runs 16 residues. Germline loops: CDR1 LNHNV, CDR2 YYDKDF (reference sequence). The V and J ends lost 5 bases and 2 bases respectively, with 18 bases between them. The CDR3 loop reads CATSLPGAGTNTEAFF. The CDR3 DNA reads TGTGCCACCAGCCTCCCGGGTGCCGGGACAAACACTGAAGCTTTCTTT.

This chain links TRBV7-2 with TRBJ1-6; weak D call: TRBD1 (6 bases). V was shortened by 1 base and J by 7 bases, with 11 bases between the two germline ends. The CDR3 runs to 15 residues. Per the germline V gene, CDR1 is SGHTA and CDR2 is FQGNSA. CDR3 coding DNA: TGTGCCAGCAGCTTAGGGGGGGCGCAGAATTCACCCCTCCACTTT. It encodes CASSLGGAQNSPLHF.

This chain joins TRBV19 and TRBJ1-1; D remains ambiguous. V was shortened by 5 bases and J by 0 bases, with 16 bases between the two germline ends. The CDR3 is 16 residues long. The germline gives CDR1 LNHDA, CDR2 SQIVND (reference sequence). CDR3 in amino acids: CASSPRYNYMNTEAFF. As DNA, the CDR3 is TGTGCCAGTAGTCCACGGTACAACTACATGAACACTGAAGCTTTCTTT.

J is TRBJ2-1 and V is TRBV6-2 or TRBV6-3, with 9 bases lining up with TRBD1. The CDR3 covers 14 residues. The V gene end was trimmed by 7 bases and the J gene end by 7 bases; junction bases not matched to a gene: 8. Germline V gene lookup returns CDR1 MNHEY and CDR2 SVGEGT. The CDR3 spells CASKNGGTGNEQFF. The CDR3 DNA sequence: TGTGCCAGCAAGAACGGGGGGACAGGGAATGAGCAGTTCTTC.

V usage is TRBV7-9 and J usage is TRBJ2-3; TRBD1 is a possible D gene (6 bases). CDR1 and CDR2 (germline): SEHNR, FQNEAQ (reference sequence). The CDR3 has 13 amino acids. V lost 4 bases, J lost 8 bases, and 13 bases lay in between. CDR3: CASSSNQGSTQYF. The DNA for the CDR3 is TGTGCCAGCAGCTCTAACCAGGGGAGTACGCAGTATTTT.

The chain has TRBV7-9 and TRBJ2-1, with 7 positions matching TRBD1. CDR3 length: 16 residues. Germline trimming cut 5 bases from V and 6 bases from J; bases unmatched to any gene: 13. Germline CDR1 reads SEHNR; CDR2 reads FQNEAQ (reference sequence). CDR3 sequence (DNA): TGTGCCAGCAGCGCCACCGGGACAGCATCGTTCAATGAGCAGTTCTTC. Translating it yields CASSATGTASFNEQFF.

This chain joins TRBV4-3 and TRBJ2-3; 7 nucleotides align to TRBD1. The V segment lost 6 bases and the J segment 0 bases; nucleotides outside the gene matches: 3. This CDR3 has 14 amino acids. Germline V CDR1 and CDR2: LGHNA, YSLEER. CDR3 nucleotide sequence: TGCGCCAGCAGTCCGGGACAGAGCACAGATACGCAGTATTTT. It specifies CASSPGQSTDTQYF.

The chain carries TRBV12-3 or TRBV12-4 and TRBJ1-3; no clear D gene. Trimming left V 1 base short and J 0 bases short, with 4 bases between. The CDR3 extends over 14 amino acids. CDR3 protein: CASSLEGSGNTIYF. The CDR3 DNA reads TGTGCCAGCAGTTTAGAGGGCTCTGGAAACACCATATATTTT.

V gene TRBV5-6 combines with J gene TRBJ1-4, with TRBD1 matching 9 bases. Germline V gives CDR1 SGHDT, CDR2 YYEEEE. The CDR3 loop spans 15 amino acids. V dropped 2 bases and J dropped 4; count of bases not matched to a gene: 3. The CDR3 reads CASSFPGQGNEKLFF. The CDR3 DNA reads as TGTGCCAGCAGCTTCCCGGGACAGGGTAATGAAAAACTGTTTTTT. The full variable domain, completed using reference TRBV5-6 and TRBJ1-4, is DAGVTQSPTHLIKTRGQQVTLRCSPKSGHDTVSWYQQALGQGPQFIFQYYEEEERQRGNFPDRFSGHQFPNYSSELNVNALLLGDSALYLCASSFPGQGNEKLFFGSGTQLSVL.